These 22 T cell receptor beta chains originate from one sample sequenced in a study of siplizumab effects on memory and regulatory T cells. Some clones are missing from TCRdb's copy, which holds only in-frame ones; the method was immunoSEQ multiplex PCR. The sample has approximately 110,000 clones, roughly 94% seen once. The source material was Tregs sorted from blood. The receptors here all came from a human donor in good health.

The CDR3 sequence: CASSFQGLAGSDTQYF. The CDR3 DNA is TGTGCCAGCAGTTTCCAGGGACTAGCGGGGTCAGATACGCAGTATTTT. This chain links TRBV27 with TRBJ2-3; 13 bases map to TRBD2. The CDR3 extends over 16 amino acids. The V and J ends lost 3 bases and 4 bases, in that order; junction bases with no gene match: 4. The V gene's germline CDR1 is MNHEY and CDR2 SMNVEV (reference sequence).

The V gene is TRBV2, the J gene TRBJ1-6; no clear D. The V end was cut by 3 bases, the J end by 2 bases, with 8 bases between. Germline-derived CDR1 and CDR2 are SNHLY and FYNNEI. This CDR3 has 15 residues. The CDR3 nucleotides are TGTGCCAGCAGTGATGAGGGCCCCTATAATTCACCCCTCCACTTT. It encodes CASSDEGPYNSPLHF.

The chain joins TRBV7-9 to TRBJ2-7; D possibly corresponds to TRBD2 (5 bases). There are 13 residues in the CDR3. Germline CDR1 is SEHNR and CDR2 is FQNEAQ (reference sequence). Trimming stripped 7 bases from V and 2 bases from J, with 12 bases between. CDR3 bases: TGTGCCAGCAATGTTGTGGGAGCCTACGAGCAGTACTTC. It yields the protein CASNVVGAYEQYF.

The CDR3 DNA reads TGTGCCAGCAGGAGACTAGGGGAAGGCAATGAGCAGTTCTTC. Translating it yields CASRRLGEGNEQFF. The chain combines TRBV6-6 with TRBJ2-1; the D gene is possibly TRBD2 (6 bases). Germline lookup yields CDR1 MNHNY and CDR2 SVGAGI (reference sequence). Between the trimmed V and J ends, which lost 6 bases and 6 bases, there was a span of 15 bases. The CDR3 totals 14 residues.

CDR3 bases: TGTGCCAGCAGCGCCTCAGGGCGCAGCACCTACAATGAGCAGTTCTTC. Translation gives CASSASGRSTYNEQFF. The chain has TRBV5-4 and TRBJ2-1, with D possibly matching TRBD1 (5 bases). This CDR3 comprises 16 residues. Germline-derived CDR1 and CDR2 are SGHNT and YYREEE (reference sequence). The V and J ends lost 4 bases and 2 bases respectively, with 16 bases between them.

The chain carries TRBV18 and TRBJ2-1; the D is unclear. Germline V gene lookup returns CDR1 KGHSH and CDR2 LQKENI. The V and J ends lost 3 bases and 0 bases respectively, with 18 bases between them. The CDR3 contains 18 residues. The CDR3 sequence: CASSPSRTRHHSYNEQFF. DNA for the CDR3: TGTGCCAGCTCACCGTCAAGAACTCGTCACCACTCCTACAATGAGCAGTTCTTC. Using reference TRBV18 and TRBJ2-1 for the parts outside the CDR3, the full variable domain is NAGVMQNPRHLVRRRGQEARLRCSPMKGHSHVYWYRQLPEEGLKFMVYLQKENIIDESGMPKERFSAEFPKEGPSILRIQQVVRGDSAAYFCASSPSRTRHHSYNEQFFGPGTRLTVL.

The rearrangement joins TRBV19 to TRBJ2-7, with 7 bases identical to TRBD2. Per the germline V gene, CDR1 is LNHDA and CDR2 is SQIVND (reference sequence). The J segment lost 6 bases and the V segment lost 10 bases, leaving 12 bases of the junction unmatched. The CDR3 contains 13 residues. CDR3 in amino acids: CATQGLLATEQYF. CDR3 bases: TGTGCCACCCAAGGGCTACTAGCGACCGAGCAGTACTTC. The variable domain in full, completed from reference TRBV19 and TRBJ2-7, reads DGGITQSPKYLFRKEGQNVTLSCEQNLNHDAMYWYRQDPGQGLRLIYYSQIVNDFQKGDIAEGYSVSREKKESFPLTVTSAQKNPTAFYLCATQGLLATEQYFGPGTRLTVT.

The rearrangement links TRBV2 to TRBJ2-5; D is unresolved. In germline, CDR1 is SNHLY, CDR2 FYNNEI. Trimming removed 3 bases at V and 5 bases at J, with 7 bases between. The CDR3 runs to 12 residues. The CDR3 region has the DNA TGTGCCAGCAGTGACTACGAGGAGACCCAGTACTTC. Its protein is CASSDYEETQYF.

The J gene is TRBJ2-2, the V gene TRBV6-5; D is unresolved. Trimming stripped 8 bases from V and 5 bases from J, with 12 bases between. The CDR3 has 13 amino acids. Germline CDR1 MNHEY, CDR2 SVGAGI. The CDR3 nucleotides read TGTGCCAGCGGAAGGGTGGAGACCGGGGAGCTGTTTTTT. The encoded protein is CASGRVETGELFF.

This rearrangement joins TRBV27 to TRBJ2-7; possibly TRBD1 for D (6 bases). The CDR3 covers 13 residues. V was pared by 7 bases and J by 1 base, with 11 bases between. Germline V CDR1 and CDR2: MNHEY, SMNVEV (reference sequence). This chain's CDR3 is CASKRQDSYEQYF. In DNA, the CDR3 is TGTGCCAGCAAAAGACAGGATTCCTACGAGCAGTACTTC.

The chain couples TRBV27 to TRBJ1-1; D call uncertain. This CDR3 region has 13 residues. V dropped 1 base and J dropped 1 base, with 4 bases sitting between them. The germline CDR1 and CDR2 sequences are MNHEY and SMNVEV (reference sequence). CDR3 nucleotides: TGTGCCAGCAGTTTATGGGCGAACACTGAAGCTTTCTTT. It translates to CASSLWANTEAFF.

The rearrangement uses TRBV4-1 and TRBJ2-7, with TRBD2 matching 8 bases. The CDR3 spans 15 residues. V gave up 0 bases and J gave up 5 bases; unmatched junction bases: 6. Per the germline V gene, CDR1 is MGHRA and CDR2 is YSYEKL. The CDR3 protein is CASSQDGLARDEQYF. CDR3 nucleotides: TGCGCCAGCAGCCAAGACGGACTAGCCCGGGACGAGCAGTACTTC.

V usage is TRBV6-5 and J usage is TRBJ1-1; no clear D gene. Trimming took 0 bases from V and 0 from J, leaving 8 bases between them. Germline CDR1 is MNHEY and CDR2 is SVGAGI. CDR3 length equals 15 residues. The CDR3 region is CASSYSGTVNTEAFF. The CDR3 DNA reads as TGTGCCAGCAGTTACTCGGGAACCGTGAACACTGAAGCTTTCTTT.

DNA for the CDR3: TGCGCCAGCAGCACCGAAGCGGGAGGGCCAGTCAAGCAGTACTTC. Protein: CASSTEAGGPVKQYF. The chain couples TRBV4-1 to TRBJ2-5; 10 bases agree with TRBD2. The junction had 14 bases not matched to a gene; V was cut back by 5 bases and J by 11 bases. Looked up from germline, CDR1 is MGHRA and CDR2 is YSYEKL. The CDR3 runs 15 residues.

This rearrangement joins TRBV19 to TRBJ2-5; the match to TRBD2 covers 12 bases. This CDR3 region has 15 residues. Germline V gene data show CDR1 as LNHDA and CDR2 as SQIVND (reference sequence). Unmatched junction bases numbered 9, after V lost 4 bases and J lost 9 bases. CDR3 bases: TGTGCCAGTAGTACCTGGACTAGCGGGACCGCCGCCCAGTACTTC. Translated: CASSTWTSGTAAQYF.

The chain joins TRBV7-9 to TRBJ2-6, with D uncertain. V was cut by 4 bases and J by 2 bases, with 0 bases left in between. The CDR3 covers 12 residues. Germline V gene sequence: CDR1 SEHNR, CDR2 FQNEAQ (reference sequence). The CDR3 sequence is CASSSGANVLTF. Written as DNA, the CDR3 is TGTGCCAGCAGCTCTGGGGCCAACGTCCTGACTTTC.

This clone came up a few times. The gene calls are TRBV5-1 and TRBJ1-2; 9 nucleotides agree with TRBD1. Trimming took 2 bases from V and 8 from J; bases not matched to a gene: 4. The CDR3 loop spans 13 amino acids. The germline V gene encodes CDR1 SGHRS and CDR2 YFSETQ. The CDR3 region has the DNA TGCGCCAGCAGCTTACAGGGGGCGGACGGCTACACCTTC. The encoded protein is CASSLQGADGYTF.

The J gene is TRBJ1-2, the V gene TRBV5-4, with D unclear. Germline CDR1 reads SGHNT; CDR2 reads YYREEE (reference sequence). V lost 5 bases, J lost 6 bases, and 17 bases lay in between. The CDR3 has 14 amino acids. For the CDR3, the DNA is TGTGCCAGCAGAACTATCGTCGGTGGGGATGGCTACACCTTC. This encodes CASRTIVGGDGYTF.

V and J are TRBV5-6 and TRBJ1-1, with D perhaps matching TRBD1 (6 bases). The germline V and J ends were trimmed by 4 bases and 1 base, with 17 bases remaining between them. The CDR3 loop spans 16 amino acids. Germline V gives CDR1 SGHDT, CDR2 YYEEEE. The CDR3 spells CASSTAWGPENTEAFF. In nucleotides, the CDR3 is TGTGCCAGCAGCACCGCGTGGGGGCCCGAGAACACTGAAGCTTTCTTT.

The gene calls are TRBV4-1 and TRBJ2-7; TRBD2 aligns across 14 bases. Trimming removed 4 bases from V and 7 bases from J; junction bases left unmatched: 9. Germline V gene data show CDR1 as MGHRA and CDR2 as YSYEKL. The CDR3 has 16 residues. CDR3: CASSPRLAGGSGEQYF. CDR3 sequence (DNA): TGCGCCAGCAGCCCAAGACTAGCGGGAGGGTCCGGGGAGCAGTACTTC.

The chain carries TRBV6-5 and TRBJ2-1; D not resolved. The CDR3 runs to 13 residues. Trimming removed 8 bases at V and 0 bases at J, with 8 bases between. In germline, CDR1 is MNHEY, CDR2 SVGAGI. DNA of the CDR3: TGTGCCAGCCGACCGCCCTCCTACAATGAGCAGTTCTTC. Translating it yields CASRPPSYNEQFF.

V gene TRBV18 combines with J gene TRBJ2-2; no reliable D call. Germline lookup yields CDR1 KGHSH and CDR2 LQKENI. This CDR3 is built from 15 residues. Between the trimmed V and J ends, which lost 0 bases and 1 base, there was a span of 6 bases. The chain's CDR3 is CASSPPPLNTGELFF. The CDR3 DNA is TGTGCCAGCTCACCACCCCCCTTGAACACCGGGGAGCTGTTTTTT.